One T cell receptor beta chain is described in this entry. Sequencing used immunoSEQ multiplex PCR; TCRdb keeps in-frame clones, though not all of them. Seen here are roughly 200,000 clones, 70% to 80% observed once, and the top ten hold approximately 5.9%. The germline V gene has CDR1 MNHEY and CDR2 SMNVEV (reference sequence). V gave up 3 bases and J gave up 7 bases; unmatched junction bases: 6. The CDR3 consists of 15 residues. This specimen comes from a study of blood T cell repertoires in COVID-19. Sequencing was done on a sample of peripheral blood. This chain connects TRBV27 to TRBJ2-1; TRBD2 aligns across 10 bases. The clonotype was recovered from a woman aged 35 to 49 with COVID-19, enrolled during active disease. CDR3 region: CASSFTGSGGNEQFF. The CDR3 coding sequence is TGTGCCAGCAGTTTTACGGGTAGCGGGGGGAATGAGCAGTTCTTC.